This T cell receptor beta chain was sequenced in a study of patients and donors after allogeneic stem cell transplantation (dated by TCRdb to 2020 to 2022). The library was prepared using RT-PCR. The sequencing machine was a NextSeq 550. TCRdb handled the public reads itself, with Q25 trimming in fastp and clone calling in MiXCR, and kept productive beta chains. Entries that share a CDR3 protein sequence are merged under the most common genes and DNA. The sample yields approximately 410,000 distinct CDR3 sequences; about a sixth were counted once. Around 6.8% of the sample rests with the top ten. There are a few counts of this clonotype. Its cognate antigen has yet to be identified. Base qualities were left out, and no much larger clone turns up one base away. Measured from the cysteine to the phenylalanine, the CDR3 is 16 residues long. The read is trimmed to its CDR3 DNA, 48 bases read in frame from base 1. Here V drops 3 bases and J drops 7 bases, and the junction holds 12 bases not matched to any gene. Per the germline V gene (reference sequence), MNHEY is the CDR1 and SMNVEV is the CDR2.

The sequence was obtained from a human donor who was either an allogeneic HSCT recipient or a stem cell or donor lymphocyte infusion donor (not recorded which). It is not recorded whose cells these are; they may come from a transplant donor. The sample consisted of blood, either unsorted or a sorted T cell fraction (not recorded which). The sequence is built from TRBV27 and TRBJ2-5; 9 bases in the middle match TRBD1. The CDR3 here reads CASSLTRDRAIGTQYF. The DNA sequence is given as TGTGCCAGCAGTTTGACCCGGGACAGGGCTATTGGGACCCAGTACTTC.